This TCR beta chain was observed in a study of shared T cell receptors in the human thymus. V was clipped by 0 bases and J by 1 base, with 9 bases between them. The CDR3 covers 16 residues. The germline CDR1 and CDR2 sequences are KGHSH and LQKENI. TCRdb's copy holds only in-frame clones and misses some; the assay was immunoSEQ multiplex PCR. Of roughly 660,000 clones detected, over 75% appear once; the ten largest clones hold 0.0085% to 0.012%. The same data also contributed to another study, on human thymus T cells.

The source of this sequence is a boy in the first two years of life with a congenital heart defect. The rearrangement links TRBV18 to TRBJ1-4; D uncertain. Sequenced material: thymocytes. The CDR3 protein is CASSPPVDKTNEKLFF. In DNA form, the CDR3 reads TGTGCCAGCTCACCACCCGTCGACAAAACTAATGAAAAACTGTTTTTT.